A single TCR beta chain is shown here with its context. The identical CDR3 is also encoded by other nucleotide sequences in the sample. The data were taken from a study of blood T cell repertoires in COVID-19. CDR1 and CDR2 (germline): KGHSH, LQKENI. Trimming at V came to 6 bases and at J to 1 base, leaving 3 bases not matched to a gene. The CDR3 runs 14 residues. Participants spanned ages roughly 18 to 90 years and resided in about two dozen US areas. Participants were placed into cohorts based on the clinical history they reported. Cohort 3 donors counted as recovered after two negative PCRs, clearance, or resolved symptoms. As processed by the authors: Amplification with reference gene primers provided the estimates of nucleated cell counts. Only in-frame clones appear in the TCRdb table, and some are missing; sequencing was by immunoSEQ multiplex PCR. The V and J calls and clone size come from that table; D and trimming were worked out from the DNA. The data hold around 330,000 clones, with 90% observed a single time.

The TCR was taken from a man between 60 and 75 years old who had recovered from COVID-19. This chain links TRBV18 with TRBJ2-3, with TRBD2 identical over 8 bases. The source material was PBMCs or T cells enriched from blood (not recorded which). The CDR3 DNA is TGTGCCAGCTCGCAGACTAGCGGCACAGATACGCAGTATTTT. It codes for CASSQTSGTDTQYF.